These T cell receptor beta chains were read from a single sample in a study of control samples from healthy donors and cancer patients. Generated by immunoSEQ multiplex PCR, the TCRdb table keeps only in-frame clones and is missing some. This table holds about 26,000 clones, 82% found once. Material for sequencing was PBMCs. Receptor source: a man in his 60s with colorectal cancer. Each CDR3 is given with its conserved first and last residue. The size field is filled for only some rows; it gives once, few, many or a size class.

V: TRBV7-9; J: TRBJ1-1; size: few; CDR3: CASSPRGTGAAEAFF
V: TRBV5-1; J: TRBJ2-1; size: NA; CDR3: CASSTQRYNEQFF
V: TRBV5-1; J: TRBJ2-1; size: NA; CDR3: CASSLARGGINEQFF
V: TRBV24-1; J: TRBJ2-3; size: once; CDR3: CATSDLPDSGTDTQYF
V: TRBV29-1; J: TRBJ2-3; size: NA; CDR3: CSVEDLKTGGTDTQYF
V: TRBV6-5; J: TRBJ1-5; size: NA; CDR3: CASRAHEPNQPQHF
V: TRBV18; J: TRBJ1-4; size: NA; CDR3: CASSPLGRGPNEKLFF
V: TRBV6-5; J: TRBJ1-5; size: NA; CDR3: CASRQGQGYNQPQHF
V: TRBV2; J: TRBJ2-3; size: NA; CDR3: CASDADTQYF
V: TRBV7-9; J: TRBJ1-6; size: NA; CDR3: CASRDTANSYNSPLHF
V: TRBV6-1; J: TRBJ2-1; size: NA; CDR3: CASSEVARYNEQFF
V: TRBV5-6; J: TRBJ2-2; size: NA; CDR3: CASSLMTGELFF